This T cell receptor beta chain is drawn from a study of untreated major depressive disorder. Overall study findings and caveats: TRBV05-01 (Vbeta 5.1) usage was higher in CD4+ T cells of depressed patients than controls.

On this clone itself: The antigen is unknown.

TCRdb's copy holds only in-frame clones and misses some; the assay was immunoSEQ multiplex PCR. Among approximately 15,000 clones listed, 92% were seen once. The CDR3 contains 14 residues. Germline V gene data show CDR1 as SNHLY and CDR2 as FYNNEI. V was shortened by 8 bases and J by 0 bases, with 8 bases between the two germline ends. Sequenced sample: CD4+ T cells from PBMCs. The sequence derives from a man younger than 40 with major depressive disorder. The gene calls are TRBV2 and TRBJ1-6; D gene ambiguous. This CDR3 reads CASQESSYNSPLHF. Written as DNA, the CDR3 is TGTGCCAGCCAGGAGAGCTCCTATAATTCACCCCTCCACTTT.